The source of this T cell receptor (beta chain) is a study of blood T cell repertoires in COVID-19. V lost 0 bases to trimming and J lost 5 bases, with 8 bases between them. This CDR3 contains 13 residues. Germline CDR1 and CDR2: SGDLS and YYNGEE. Repertoires were generated with immunoSEQ multiplex PCR, while TCRdb's copy carries only in-frame clones and drops some. The sample lists 150,000 to 180,000 clones; roughly 80% were seen once. This clonotype was sampled from a man between 60 and 75 years old with acute or convalescent COVID-19. V and J are TRBV9 and TRBJ2-5; D uncertain. What was sequenced was peripheral blood. The CDR3 DNA reads as TGTGCCAGCAGCGTAGCTATTGAGGAGACCCAGTACTTC. It yields the protein CASSVAIEETQYF.